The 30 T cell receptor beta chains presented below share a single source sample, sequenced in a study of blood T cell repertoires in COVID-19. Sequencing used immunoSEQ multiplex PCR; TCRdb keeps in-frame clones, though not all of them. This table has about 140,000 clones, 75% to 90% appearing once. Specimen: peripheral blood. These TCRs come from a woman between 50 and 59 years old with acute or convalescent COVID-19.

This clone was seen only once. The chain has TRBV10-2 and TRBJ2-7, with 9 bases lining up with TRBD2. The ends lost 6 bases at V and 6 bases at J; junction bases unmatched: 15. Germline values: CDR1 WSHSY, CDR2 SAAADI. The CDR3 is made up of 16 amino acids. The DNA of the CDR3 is TGCGCCAGCAGGGGGGGCGAGGCGGGAGGGACGGGCGAGCAGTACTTC. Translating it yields CASRGGEAGGTGEQYF.

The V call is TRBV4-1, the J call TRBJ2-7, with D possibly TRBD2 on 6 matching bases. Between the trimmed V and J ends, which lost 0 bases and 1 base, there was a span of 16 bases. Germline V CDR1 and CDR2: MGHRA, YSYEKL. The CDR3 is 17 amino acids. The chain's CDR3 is CASSQEWRLGPSYEQYF. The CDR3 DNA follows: TGCGCCAGCAGCCAAGAGTGGAGACTAGGGCCTTCCTACGAGCAGTACTTC.

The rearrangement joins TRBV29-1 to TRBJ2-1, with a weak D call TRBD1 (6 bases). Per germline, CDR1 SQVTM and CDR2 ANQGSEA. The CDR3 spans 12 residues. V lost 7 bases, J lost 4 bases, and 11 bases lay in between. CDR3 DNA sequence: TGCAGCGAGTCAACAGGGTACAATGAGCAGTTCTTC. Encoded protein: CSESTGYNEQFF.

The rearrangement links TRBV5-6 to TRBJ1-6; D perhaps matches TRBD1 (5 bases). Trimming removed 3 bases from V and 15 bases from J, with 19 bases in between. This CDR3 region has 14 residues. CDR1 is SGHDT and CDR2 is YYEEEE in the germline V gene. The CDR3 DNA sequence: TGTGCCAGCAGCTCACCACCCAATGGACACCACCTCCACTTT. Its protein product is CASSSPPNGHHLHF.

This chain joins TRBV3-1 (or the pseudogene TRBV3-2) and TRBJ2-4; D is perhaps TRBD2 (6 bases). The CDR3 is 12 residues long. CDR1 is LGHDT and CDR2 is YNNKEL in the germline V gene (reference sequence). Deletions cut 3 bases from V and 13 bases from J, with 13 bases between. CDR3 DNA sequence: TGTGCCAGCAGCCACCAGCCGGGACTCCAGTACTTC. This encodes CASSHQPGLQYF.

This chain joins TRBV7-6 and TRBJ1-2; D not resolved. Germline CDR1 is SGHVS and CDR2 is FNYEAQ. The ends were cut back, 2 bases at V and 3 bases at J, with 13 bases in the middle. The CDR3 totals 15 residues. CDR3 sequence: CASSLSRGWDYGYTF. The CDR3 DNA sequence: TGTGCCAGCAGCTTAAGTCGGGGATGGGACTATGGCTACACCTTC.

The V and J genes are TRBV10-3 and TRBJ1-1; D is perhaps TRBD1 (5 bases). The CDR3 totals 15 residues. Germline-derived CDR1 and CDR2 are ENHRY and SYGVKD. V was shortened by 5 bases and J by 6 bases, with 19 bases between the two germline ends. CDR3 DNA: TGTGCCATCAGTCCCTCGACAGATCGGGAGTCTGAAGCTTTCTTT. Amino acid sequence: CAISPSTDRESEAFF.

CDR3: CASSLEGLGEQYF. Here the CDR3 DNA reads TGTGCCAGCAGCTTAGAGGGGCTCGGCGAGCAGTACTTC. The chain uses TRBV11-2 and TRBJ2-7; possibly TRBD1 for D (5 bases). The CDR3 contains 13 residues. Germline CDR1 reads SGHAT; CDR2 reads FQNNGV. V gave up 0 bases and J gave up 6 bases, with 9 bases separating them.

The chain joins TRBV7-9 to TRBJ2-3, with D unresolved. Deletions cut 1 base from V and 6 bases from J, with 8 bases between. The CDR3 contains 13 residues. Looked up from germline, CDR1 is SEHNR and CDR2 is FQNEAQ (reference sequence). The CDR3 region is CASSLVGQDTQYF. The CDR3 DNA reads TGTGCCAGCAGCTTAGTGGGCCAGGATACGCAGTATTTT.

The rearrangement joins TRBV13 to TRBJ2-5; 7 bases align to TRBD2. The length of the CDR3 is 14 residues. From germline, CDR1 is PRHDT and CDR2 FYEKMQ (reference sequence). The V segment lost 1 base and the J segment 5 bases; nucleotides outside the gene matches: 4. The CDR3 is CASSLVTAGETQYF. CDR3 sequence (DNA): TGTGCCAGCAGCTTAGTGACAGCGGGGGAGACCCAGTACTTC.

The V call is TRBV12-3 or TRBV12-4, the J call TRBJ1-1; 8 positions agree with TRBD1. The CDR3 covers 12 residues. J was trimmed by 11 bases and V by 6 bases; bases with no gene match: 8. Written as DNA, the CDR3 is TGTGCCAGCAGCACCCTACAGGGGGGGGCTTTCTTT. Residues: CASSTLQGGAFF.

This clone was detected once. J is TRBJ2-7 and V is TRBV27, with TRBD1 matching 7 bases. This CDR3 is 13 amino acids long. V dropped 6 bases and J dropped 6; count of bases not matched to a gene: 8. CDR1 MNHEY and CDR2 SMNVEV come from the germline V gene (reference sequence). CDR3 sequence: CASSQGQFREQYF. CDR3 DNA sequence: TGTGCCAGCAGCCAGGGACAGTTTCGCGAGCAGTACTTC.

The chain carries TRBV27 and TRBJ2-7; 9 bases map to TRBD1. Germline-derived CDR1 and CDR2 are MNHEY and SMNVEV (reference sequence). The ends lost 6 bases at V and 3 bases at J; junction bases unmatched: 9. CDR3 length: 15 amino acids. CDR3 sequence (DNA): TGTGCCAGCAGGAATCCCGGACAGGGGAACTACGAGCAGTACTTC. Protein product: CASRNPGQGNYEQYF.

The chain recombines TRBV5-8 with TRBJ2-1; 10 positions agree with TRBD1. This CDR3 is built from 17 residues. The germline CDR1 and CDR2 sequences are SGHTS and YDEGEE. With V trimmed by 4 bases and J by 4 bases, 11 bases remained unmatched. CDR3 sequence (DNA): TGTGCCAGCAGCACCTATGCGACAGGGGGCAGATACAATGAGCAGTTCTTC. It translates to CASSTYATGGRYNEQFF.

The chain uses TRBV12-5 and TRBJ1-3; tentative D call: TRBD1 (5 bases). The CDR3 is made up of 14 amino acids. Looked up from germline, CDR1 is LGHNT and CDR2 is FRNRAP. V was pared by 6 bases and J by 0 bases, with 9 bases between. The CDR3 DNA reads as TGTGCTAGTGGCCCGGACATCTCTGGAAACACCATATATTTT. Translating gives CASGPDISGNTIYF.

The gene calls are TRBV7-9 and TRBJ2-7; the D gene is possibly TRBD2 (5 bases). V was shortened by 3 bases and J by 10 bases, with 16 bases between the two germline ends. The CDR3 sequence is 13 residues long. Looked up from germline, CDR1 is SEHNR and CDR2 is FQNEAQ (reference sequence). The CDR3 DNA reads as TGTGCCAGCAGCTTCCAACGGGGAACGGAACAGTACTTC. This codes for CASSFQRGTEQYF.

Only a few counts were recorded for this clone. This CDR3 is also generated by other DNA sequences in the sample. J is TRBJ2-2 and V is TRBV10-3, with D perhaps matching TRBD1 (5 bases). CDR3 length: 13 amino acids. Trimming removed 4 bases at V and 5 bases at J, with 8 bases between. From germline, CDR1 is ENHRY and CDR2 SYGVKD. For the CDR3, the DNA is TGTGCCATCAGTGGACAGAATACCGGGGAGCTGTTTTTT. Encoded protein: CAISGQNTGELFF.

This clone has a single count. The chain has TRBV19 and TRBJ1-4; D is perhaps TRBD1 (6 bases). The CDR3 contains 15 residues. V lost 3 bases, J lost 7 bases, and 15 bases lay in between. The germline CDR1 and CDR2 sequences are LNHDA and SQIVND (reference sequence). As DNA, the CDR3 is TGTGCCAGTAGTATTAATTGGGGGCTCGGTGAAAAACTGTTTTTT. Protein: CASSINWGLGEKLFF.

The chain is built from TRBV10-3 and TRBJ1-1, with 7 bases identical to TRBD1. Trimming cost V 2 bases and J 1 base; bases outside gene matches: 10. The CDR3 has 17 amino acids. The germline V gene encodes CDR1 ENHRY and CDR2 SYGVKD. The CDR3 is CAISERAGTAGNTEAFF. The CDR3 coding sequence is TGTGCCATCAGTGAGCGGGCCGGGACAGCAGGGAACACTGAAGCTTTCTTT.

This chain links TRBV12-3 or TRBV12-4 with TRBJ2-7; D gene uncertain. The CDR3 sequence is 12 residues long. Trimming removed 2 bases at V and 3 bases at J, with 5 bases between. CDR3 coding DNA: TGTGCCAGCAGTTTACAGGACTACGAGCAGTACTTC. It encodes CASSLQDYEQYF.

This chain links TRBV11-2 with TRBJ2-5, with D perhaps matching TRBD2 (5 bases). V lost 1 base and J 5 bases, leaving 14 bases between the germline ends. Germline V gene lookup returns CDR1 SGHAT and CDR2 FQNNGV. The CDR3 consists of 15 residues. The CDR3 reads CASSLGLGGFETQYF. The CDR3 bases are TGTGCCAGCAGCTTAGGCCTAGGCGGGTTCGAGACCCAGTACTTC.

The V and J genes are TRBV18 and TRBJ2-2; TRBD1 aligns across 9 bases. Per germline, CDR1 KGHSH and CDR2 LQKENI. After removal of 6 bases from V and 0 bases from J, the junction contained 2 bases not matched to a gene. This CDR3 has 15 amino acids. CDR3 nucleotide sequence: TGTGCCAGCTCGCGACAGGGGGCGAACACCGGGGAGCTGTTTTTT. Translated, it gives CASSRQGANTGELFF.

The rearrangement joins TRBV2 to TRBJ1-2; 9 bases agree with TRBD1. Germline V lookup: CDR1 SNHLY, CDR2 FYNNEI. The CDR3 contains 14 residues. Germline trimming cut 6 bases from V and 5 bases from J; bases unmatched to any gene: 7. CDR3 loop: CASSAGTGSYGYTF. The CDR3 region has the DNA TGTGCCAGCAGCGCCGGGACAGGGTCATATGGCTACACCTTC.

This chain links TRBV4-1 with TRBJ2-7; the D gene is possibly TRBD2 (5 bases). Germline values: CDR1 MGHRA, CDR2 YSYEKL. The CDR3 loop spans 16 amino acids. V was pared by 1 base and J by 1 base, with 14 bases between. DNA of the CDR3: TGCGCCAGCAGCCAAGTAACGGCGGGTCCGTCCTACGAGCAGTACTTC. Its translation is CASSQVTAGPSYEQYF.

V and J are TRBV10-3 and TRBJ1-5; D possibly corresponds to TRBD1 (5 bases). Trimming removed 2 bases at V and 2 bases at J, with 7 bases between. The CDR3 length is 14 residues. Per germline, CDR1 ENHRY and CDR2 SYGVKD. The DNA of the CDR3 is TGTGCCATCAGTGAGGGGGGGGGCAATCAGCCCCAGCATTTT. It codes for CAISEGGGNQPQHF.

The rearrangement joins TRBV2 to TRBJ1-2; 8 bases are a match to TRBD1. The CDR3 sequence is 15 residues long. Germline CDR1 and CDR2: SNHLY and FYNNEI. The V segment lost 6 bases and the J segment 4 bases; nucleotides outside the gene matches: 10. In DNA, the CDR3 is TGTGCCAGCAGCGTTCAGGGGGCGCCCTTCTATGGCTACACCTTC. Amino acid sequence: CASSVQGAPFYGYTF.

The CDR3 bases are TGTGCCAGCAGCTTGGATCCGGGACTAGCGGGGGATTGGGGCCAGTACTTC. Translation: CASSLDPGLAGDWGQYF. The rearrangement joins TRBV5-4 to TRBJ2-5, with 14 bases that match TRBD2. Germline CDR1 reads SGHNT; CDR2 reads YYREEE (reference sequence). CDR3 length: 17 amino acids. J gave up 10 bases and V 0 bases, and 11 bases lay outside the gene matches.

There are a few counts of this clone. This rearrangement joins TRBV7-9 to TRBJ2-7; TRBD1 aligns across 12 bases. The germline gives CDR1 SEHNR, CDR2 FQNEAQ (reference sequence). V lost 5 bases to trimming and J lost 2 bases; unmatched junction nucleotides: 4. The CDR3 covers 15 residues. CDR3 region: CASSPRDRGPYEQYF. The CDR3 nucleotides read TGTGCCAGCAGCCCCCGGGACAGGGGGCCCTACGAGCAGTACTTC.

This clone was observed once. CDR3 region: CARGGRTPEAFF. CDR3 DNA sequence: TGTGCCAGAGGAGGACGGACCCCTGAAGCTTTCTTT. The rearrangement links TRBV5-8 to TRBJ1-1, with D unclear. In germline, CDR1 is SGHTS, CDR2 YDEGEE. The CDR3 length is 12 residues. Trimming took off 8 bases at V and 6 bases at J, with 14 bases between the two ends.

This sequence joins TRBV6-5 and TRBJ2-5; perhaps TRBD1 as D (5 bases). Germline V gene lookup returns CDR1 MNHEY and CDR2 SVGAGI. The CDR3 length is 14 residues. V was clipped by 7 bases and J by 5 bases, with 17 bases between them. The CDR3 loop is CASKERTLVETQYF. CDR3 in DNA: TGTGCCAGCAAAGAGAGGACACTTGTGGAGACCCAGTACTTC.